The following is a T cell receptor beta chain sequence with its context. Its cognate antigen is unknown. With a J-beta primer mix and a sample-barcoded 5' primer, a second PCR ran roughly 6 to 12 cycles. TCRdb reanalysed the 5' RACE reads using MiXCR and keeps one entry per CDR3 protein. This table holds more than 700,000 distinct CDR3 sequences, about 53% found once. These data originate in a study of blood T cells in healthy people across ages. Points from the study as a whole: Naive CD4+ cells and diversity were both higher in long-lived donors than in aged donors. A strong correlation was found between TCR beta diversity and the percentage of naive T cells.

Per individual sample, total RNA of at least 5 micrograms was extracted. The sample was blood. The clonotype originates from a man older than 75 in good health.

CDR3 residues: CASKTSGRGDEQFF. CDR3 coding DNA: TGTGCCAGCAAGACTAGCGGGAGGGGGGATGAGCAGTTCTTC. V usage is TRBV7-9 and J usage is TRBJ2-1; TRBD2 matches 14 bases. V trimming: 7 bases; J trimming: 8 bases; junction bases outside the gene matches: 4. The CDR3 is 14 residues long. Germline values: CDR1 SEHNR, CDR2 FQNEAQ (reference sequence). Variable domain in full (rest from reference TRBV7-9 and TRBJ2-1): DTGVSQNPRHKITKRGQNVTFRCDPISEHNRLYWYRQTLGQGPEFLTYFQNEAQLEKSRLLSDRFSAERPKGSFSTLEIQRTEQGDSAMYLCASKTSGRGDEQFFGPGTRLTVL.